Below, one T cell receptor beta chain is given with its context. This entry comes from a study of blood T cell repertoires in COVID-19. Turning to the study itself: Collection of acute and convalescent COVID-19 samples took place in the United States, Italy and Spain. PBMCs, B-cell-depleted T cells, or T cells provided the cDNA or gDNA that made up the material.

The CDR3 extends over 16 amino acids. Germline V gene sequence: CDR1 MDHEN, CDR2 SYDVKM. Trimming took off 2 bases at V and 5 bases at J, with 18 bases between the two ends. As originally analysed: Nucleated cell number was recorded as an estimate derived from reference gene primer amplification. Sequenced by immunoSEQ multiplex PCR; TCRdb stores in-frame clones only, minus some. The DNA was the basis for D and trimming; V, J and clone size are from that table. Of 45,000 to 55,000 clones in the sample, less than 95% are singletons; the top ten hold 2.5% to 4%. V and J are TRBV28 and TRBJ1-1, with D perhaps TRBD1 (5 bases). The sequencing sample was made of peripheral blood. The source is a human donor in a cohort sampled during active COVID-19. The CDR3 DNA reads TGTGCCAGCAGTTTAACCTCGGGGGGGGGAAGGACTGAAGCTTTCTTT. Protein sequence: CASSLTSGGGRTEAFF. The full variable domain, with the rest looked up from reference TRBV28 and TRBJ1-1, is DVKVTQSSRYLVKRTGEKVFLECVQDMDHENMFWYRQDPGLGLRLIYFSYDVKMKEKGDIPEGYSVSREKKERFSLILESASTNQTSMYLCASSLTSGGGRTEAFFGQGTRLTVV.